Each of the 21 T cell receptor beta chains below was sequenced from the same sample in a study of blood T cells in healthy people across ages. A second PCR, run for roughly 7 to 12 cycles, used a sample-barcoded 5' primer plus a J-beta primer mix. A single record per CDR3 protein comes from TCRdb applying MiXCR to the 5' RACE reads. The data contain roughly 800,000 distinct CDR3 sequences, roughly 35% of them singletons. Sequenced material: blood. The receptors here all came from a man aged 18 to 30 in good health.

The J gene is TRBJ1-6, the V gene TRBV28; D unclear. Germline assignment: CDR1 MDHEN and CDR2 SYDVKM. Trimming took off 8 bases at V and 7 bases at J, with 9 bases between the two ends. CDR3 length: 12 amino acids. The CDR3 protein is CASSGRNSPLHF. CDR3 bases: TGTGCCAGCTCCGGGAGAAATTCACCCCTCCACTTT.

V is TRBV6-5 and J is TRBJ1-6; no definite D call. Germline values: CDR1 MNHEY, CDR2 SVGAGI. This CDR3 spans 13 amino acids. V gave up 5 bases and J gave up 7 bases, with 9 bases separating them. CDR3 coding DNA: TGTGCCAGCAGTAAACGACGAAATTCACCCCTCCACTTT. The encoded protein is CASSKRRNSPLHF.

The chain combines TRBV9 with TRBJ1-1; a weak D match, TRBD1 (5 bases). Trimming cost V 0 bases and J 1 base, with 10 bases left between them. Germline V gene data show CDR1 as SGDLS and CDR2 as YYNGEE. The CDR3 totals 15 residues. The CDR3 protein is CASSVVGDSNTEAFF. The CDR3 region has the DNA TGTGCCAGCAGCGTAGTTGGGGACTCGAACACTGAAGCTTTCTTT.

This chain connects TRBV7-9 to TRBJ2-1, with D possibly being TRBD1 (5 bases). Germline CDR1 and CDR2: SEHNR and FQNEAQ (reference sequence). Trimming shortened V by 2 bases and J by 3 bases, and 11 bases separated the two germline ends. The CDR3 has 15 residues. CDR3: CASSLPGHNYNEQFF. The DNA of the CDR3 is TGTGCCAGCAGCTTACCAGGACATAACTACAATGAGCAGTTCTTC.

The chain uses TRBV7-8 and TRBJ2-1; D is uncertain. Looked up from germline, CDR1 is SGHVS and CDR2 is FQNEAQ. With 4 bases removed from V and 6 bases from J, the gap between germline ends came to 10 bases. The CDR3 runs to 13 residues. The CDR3 DNA reads TGTGCCAGCAGCTATGACCTAAGCAATGAGCAGTTCTTC. It codes for CASSYDLSNEQFF.

The table lists this clonotype with many counts. The gene calls are TRBV7-9 and TRBJ2-5; D is unresolved. V was trimmed by 6 bases and J by 5 bases, leaving 19 bases between them. The CDR3 spans 15 residues. The germline V gene encodes CDR1 SEHNR and CDR2 FQNEAQ (reference sequence). CDR3 loop: CASRPPPRFGETQYF. CDR3 nucleotide sequence: TGTGCCAGCAGACCCCCTCCTCGCTTTGGGGAGACCCAGTACTTC.

This clonotype turned up a few times. This chain's CDR3 is CASSLSRDQYEQYF. The CDR3 coding sequence is TGTGCCAGCAGCTTGAGCCGGGACCAATACGAGCAGTACTTC. The chain joins TRBV3-1 to TRBJ2-7; the D call may be TRBD1 or TRBD2 (5 bases each). Germline V gene lookup returns CDR1 LGHDT and CDR2 YNNKEL (reference sequence). V lost 5 bases to trimming and J lost 4 bases, with 15 bases between them. There are 14 residues in the CDR3.

On this clonotype itself: One base away lies a much larger clone, so this may be a sequencing read error. The chain couples TRBV12-3 or TRBV12-4 to TRBJ2-4, with D maybe TRBD1 (6 bases). V dropped 6 bases and J dropped 8 bases, with 17 bases sitting between them. This CDR3 comprises 14 residues. The CDR3 loop reads CASSNCESGDIQYF. The CDR3 DNA sequence: TGTGCCAGCAGCAATTGTGAATCAGGGGACATTCAGTACTTC.

This clonotype was seen only a few times. J is TRBJ2-1 and V is TRBV2, with TRBD1 matching over 7 bases. Trimming at V came to 1 base and at J to 14 bases, leaving 5 bases not matched to a gene. The CDR3 has 12 amino acids. Germline lookup yields CDR1 SNHLY and CDR2 FYNNEI. The CDR3 DNA reads as TGTGCCAGCAGTGAAGAGAGGGGGCCGGAGTTCTTC. Its protein product is CASSEERGPEFF.

This clonotype was detected ten times or more. V and J are TRBV6-2 or TRBV6-3 and TRBJ2-6; D not resolved. The CDR3 has 16 amino acids. The germline gives CDR1 MNHEY, CDR2 SVGEGT. The V end was cut by 5 bases, the J end by 0 bases, with 11 bases between. The CDR3, as DNA: TGTGCCAGCAGTAAAGGGTTCGGCTCTGGGGCCAACGTCCTGACTTTC. Amino acid sequence: CASSKGFGSGANVLTF.

V and J are TRBV10-3 and TRBJ2-7, with a possible D match to TRBD1 (6 bases). V was trimmed by 5 bases and J by 4 bases, leaving 15 bases between them. The V gene's germline CDR1 is ENHRY and CDR2 SYGVKD. This CDR3 comprises 14 residues. The DNA of the CDR3 is TGTGCCATCAGTAACGGTACAGGGAAGTACGAGCAGTACTTC. Translating gives CAISNGTGKYEQYF.

This clonotype appeared a few times. As DNA, the CDR3 is TGTGCCAGTAGTACATCCTCTGGGGCCAACGTCCTGACTTTC. Translating gives CASSTSSGANVLTF. V and J are TRBV19 and TRBJ2-6; D not resolved. V was shortened by 4 bases and J by 0 bases, with 4 bases between the two germline ends. Germline CDR1 reads LNHDA; CDR2 reads SQIVND (reference sequence). This CDR3 is 14 amino acids long.

J is TRBJ2-3 and V is TRBV28, with 9 nucleotides matching TRBD1. This CDR3 has 16 residues. V lost 6 bases to trimming and J lost 1 base; unmatched junction nucleotides: 8. Germline CDR1 and CDR2: MDHEN and SYDVKM. DNA of the CDR3: TGTGCCAGCAGCAACCAGGGACAGGGCCGCACAGATACGCAGTATTTT. Translation: CASSNQGQGRTDTQYF. The full variable domain, completed using reference TRBV28 and TRBJ2-3, is DVKVTQSSRYLVKRTGEKVFLECVQDMDHENMFWYRQDPGLGLRLIYFSYDVKMKEKGDIPEGYSVSREKKERFSLILESASTNQTSMYLCASSNQGQGRTDTQYFGPGTRLTVL.

The V call is TRBV6-4, the J call TRBJ2-7, with TRBD2 identical over 9 bases. After removal of 4 bases from V and 12 bases from J, the junction contained 16 bases not matched to a gene. CDR3 length: 15 amino acids. The germline V gene has CDR1 MRHNA and CDR2 SNTAGT. As DNA, the CDR3 is TGTGCCAGCAGTGCCCCGGGACTAGCTACAAGGAAGGGGTACTTC. This codes for CASSAPGLATRKGYF.

The chain uses TRBV5-1 and TRBJ1-1, with D perhaps matching TRBD1 (6 bases). Deletions cut 3 bases from V and 5 bases from J, with 17 bases between. CDR1 is SGHRS and CDR2 is YFSETQ in the germline V gene. This CDR3 has 15 amino acids. For the CDR3, the DNA is TGCGCCAGCAGCTACCGACAGGCGACAAGGACTGAAGCTTTCTTT. It translates to CASSYRQATRTEAFF. Together with reference TRBV5-1 and TRBJ1-1, the CDR3 gives the full variable domain: KAGVTQTPRYLIKTRGQQVTLSCSPISGHRSVSWYQQTPGQGLQFLFEYFSETQRNKGNFPGRFSGRQFSNSRSEMNVSTLELGDSALYLCASSYRQATRTEAFFGQGTRLTVV.

The rearrangement joins TRBV2 to TRBJ1-5, with a weak D call TRBD1 (5 bases). V lost 8 bases, J lost 4 bases, and 18 bases lay in between. The CDR3 loop spans 15 amino acids. Per germline, CDR1 SNHLY and CDR2 FYNNEI. The CDR3 loop reads CASASGRGENQPQHF. The CDR3 region has the DNA TGTGCCAGCGCTTCCGGGCGGGGGGAGAATCAGCCCCAGCATTTT.

The V call is TRBV12-5, the J call TRBJ2-3, with 8 bases lining up with TRBD2. V lost 9 bases and J lost 0; bases outside the gene matches: 5. CDR1 LGHNT and CDR2 FRNRAP come from the germline V gene. The CDR3 length is 14 residues. The DNA of the CDR3 is TGTGCTAGCTTAGCGGGGTATAGCACAGATACGCAGTATTTT. Its translation: CASLAGYSTDTQYF.

The gene calls are TRBV12-3 or TRBV12-4 and TRBJ2-3, with 13 positions matching TRBD2. The CDR3 has 16 residues. The V and J ends lost 5 bases and 4 bases, in that order; junction bases with no gene match: 6. The CDR3 DNA sequence: TGTGCCAGCAGTCCTTCGACTAGCGGGGGGCCAGATACGCAGTATTTT. Residues: CASSPSTSGGPDTQYF.

In this sample, this clonotype turned up a few times. The rearrangement links TRBV12-3 or TRBV12-4 to TRBJ2-5; a possible D gene is TRBD1 (6 bases). The J call is uncertain, as TRBJ2-7 better fits the DNA end. The CDR3 has 12 residues. The CDR3 region is CASSFGTSEQYF. CDR3 nucleotides: TGTGCCAGCAGTTTCGGGACATCCGAGCAGTACTTC.

This clonotype was recorded only once. The chain employs TRBV7-2 and TRBJ1-2; D possibly corresponds to TRBD1 (6 bases). Looked up from germline, CDR1 is SGHTA and CDR2 is FQGNSA. The ends were cut back, 5 bases at V and 5 bases at J, with 18 bases in the middle. The CDR3 is 15 residues long. The CDR3, as DNA: TGTGCCAGCAGCGCGGACAGAGGATCCTATTATGGCTACACCTTC. Translation gives CASSADRGSYYGYTF.

V gene TRBV5-1 combines with J gene TRBJ1-2; unclear D gene. The CDR3 runs 11 residues. V lost 1 base, J lost 12 bases, and 10 bases lay in between. Germline V lookup: CDR1 SGHRS, CDR2 YFSETQ. CDR3 DNA: TGCGCCAGCAGCTTGTATGCGGACGACACCTTC. The encoded protein is CASSLYADDTF.